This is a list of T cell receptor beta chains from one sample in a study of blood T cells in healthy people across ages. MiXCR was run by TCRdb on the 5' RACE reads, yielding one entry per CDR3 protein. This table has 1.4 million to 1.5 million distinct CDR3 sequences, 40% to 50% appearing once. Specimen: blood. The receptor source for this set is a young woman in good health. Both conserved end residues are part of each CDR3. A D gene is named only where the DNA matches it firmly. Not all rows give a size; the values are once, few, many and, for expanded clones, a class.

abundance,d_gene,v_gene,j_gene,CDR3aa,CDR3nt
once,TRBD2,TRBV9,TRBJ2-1,CASSVRGLQRGGLNEKFF,TGTGCCAGCAGCGTTCGAGGATTGCAGCGGGGGGGCCTCAATGAGAAGTTCTTC
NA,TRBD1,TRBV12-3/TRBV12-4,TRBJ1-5,CASSLVGQGDQPQHF,TGTGCCAGCAGTTTAGTGGGACAGGGGGATCAGCCCCAGCATTTT
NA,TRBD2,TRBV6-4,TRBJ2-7,CAGSTSGNYNEQYF,TGTGCCGGGTCGACTAGCGGGAATTACAATGAGCAGTACTTC
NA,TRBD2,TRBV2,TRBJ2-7,CASSDPNSGSGLREQYF,TGTGCCAGCAGTGACCCCAATAGCGGGAGTGGGCTTCGCGAGCAGTACTTC
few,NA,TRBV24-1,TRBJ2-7,CATSDLLSMDGSHTIYEQYF,TGTGCCACCAGTGATTTGCTCTCGATGGATGGGAGTCACACGATCTACGAGCAGTACTTC
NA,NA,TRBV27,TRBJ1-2,CASRRQPDSNYGYTF,TGTGCCAGCAGGAGACAGCCAGACTCTAACTATGGCTACACCTTC
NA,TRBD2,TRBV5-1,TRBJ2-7,CASSPSTSPSSYNEQYF,TGCGCCAGCAGCCCGTCGACTAGCCCTAGCTCCTACAATGAGCAGTACTTC
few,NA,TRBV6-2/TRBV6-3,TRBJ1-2,CASREQAPNYGYTF,TGTGCCAGCAGAGAACAGGCGCCAAACTATGGCTACACCTTC
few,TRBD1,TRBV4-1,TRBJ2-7,CASSQDLGTAYEQYF,TGCGCCAGCAGCCAAGATCTAGGGACAGCTTACGAGCAGTACTTC
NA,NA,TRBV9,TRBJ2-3,CASSVGGGRGTDTQYF,TGTGCCAGCAGCGTAGGCGGCGGCAGGGGCACAGATACGCAGTATTTT
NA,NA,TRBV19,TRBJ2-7,CASQGQDHNEQYF,TGTGCCAGTCAGGGGCAGGATCACAATGAGCAGTACTTC
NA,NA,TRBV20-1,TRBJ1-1,CSAPLGKRQDTEAFF,TGCAGTGCTCCCCTGGGGAAGAGGCAGGACACTGAAGCTTTCTTT
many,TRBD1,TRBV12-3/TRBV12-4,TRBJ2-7,CASSFWTRQGMVVYF,TGTGCCAGCAGTTTTTGGACCCGACAGGGTATGGTTGTGTACTTC
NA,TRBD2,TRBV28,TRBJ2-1,CASSLVAGGLSSYNEQFF,TGTGCCAGCAGTTTAGTAGCGGGGGGCCTAAGCTCCTACAATGAGCAGTTCTTC
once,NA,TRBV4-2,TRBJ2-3,CASSQALADTDTQYF,TGTGCCAGCAGCCAAGCATTAGCGGACACAGATACGCAGTATTTT
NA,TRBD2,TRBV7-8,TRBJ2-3,CASSLAGGPTQYF,TGTGCCAGCAGTCTAGCGGGAGGGCCCACGCAGTATTTT
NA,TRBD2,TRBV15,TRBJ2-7,CATSRRAGGNEQYF,TGTGCCACCAGCAGAAGAGCGGGGGGGAATGAGCAGTACTTC
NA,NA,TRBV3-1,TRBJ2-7,CASSRAGLENEQYF,TGTGCCAGCAGCCGGGCGGGGCTTGAAAACGAGCAGTACTTC
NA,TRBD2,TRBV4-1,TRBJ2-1,CASSQDSSGGAGEQFF,TGCGCCAGCAGCCAAGATTCTAGCGGGGGGGCCGGTGAGCAGTTCTTC
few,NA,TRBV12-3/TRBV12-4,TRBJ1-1,CASIRGPMNTEAFF,TGTGCCAGCATCCGTGGGCCGATGAACACTGAAGCTTTCTTT
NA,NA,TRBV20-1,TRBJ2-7,CSARDAFLSSYNEQYF,TGCAGTGCTAGAGATGCCTTTCTTAGCTCCTACAATGAGCAGTACTTC
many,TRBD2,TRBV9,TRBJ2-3,CASSLWTSGGSDTQYF,TGTGCCAGCAGCCTTTGGACTAGCGGGGGGTCAGATACGCAGTATTTT
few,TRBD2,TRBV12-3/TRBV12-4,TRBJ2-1,CASSFLAGVNNEQFF,TGTGCCAGCAGTTTCCTAGCGGGAGTGAACAATGAGCAGTTCTTC
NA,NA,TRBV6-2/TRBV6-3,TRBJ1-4,CASRPRAPEKLFF,TGTGCCAGCAGACCCCGAGCACCTGAAAAACTGTTTTTT
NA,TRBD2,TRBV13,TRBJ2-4,CASSTTLAGPNLAKNIQYF,TGTGCCAGCAGCACGACTTTAGCGGGGCCGAACCTAGCCAAAAACATTCAGTACTTC
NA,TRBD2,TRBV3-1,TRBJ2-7,CASSQFGSGNYNEQYF,TGTGCCAGCAGCCAATTTGGTAGCGGGAATTACAATGAGCAGTACTTC
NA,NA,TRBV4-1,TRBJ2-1,CASSQDYSRGQFF,TGCGCCAGCAGCCAAGATTACTCTCGAGGGCAGTTCTTC
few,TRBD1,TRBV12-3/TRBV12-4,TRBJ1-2,CASSPFQTTGMDGYTF,TGTGCCAGCAGTCCTTTCCAAACGACAGGGATGGATGGCTACACCTTC
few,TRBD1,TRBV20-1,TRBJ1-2,CSAKWTGYNYGYTF,TGCAGTGCTAAGTGGACAGGATATAACTATGGCTACACCTTC
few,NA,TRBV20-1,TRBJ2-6,CSARGGNGANVLTF,TGCAGTGCTAGGGGGGGCAATGGGGCCAACGTCCTGACTTTC
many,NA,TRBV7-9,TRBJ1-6,CASSRGNYNSPLHF,TGTGCCAGCAGCCGCGGGAATTATAATTCACCCCTCCACTTT
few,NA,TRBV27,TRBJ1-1,CASSWVAGVNTEAFF,TGTGCCAGCAGTTGGGTCGCAGGGGTCAACACTGAAGCTTTCTTT
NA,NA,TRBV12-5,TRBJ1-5,CASGGPSNQPQHF,TGTGCTAGTGGGGGACCAAGCAATCAGCCCCAGCATTTT
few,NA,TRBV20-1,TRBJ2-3,CSAREGGRVTDTQYF,TGCAGTGCTAGAGAGGGTGGGCGGGTCACAGATACGCAGTATTTT
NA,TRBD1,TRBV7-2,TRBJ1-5,CASSFGQGLNQPQHF,TGTGCCAGCAGTTTCGGACAGGGGCTAAATCAGCCCCAGCATTTT
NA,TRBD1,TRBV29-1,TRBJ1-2,CSAVGGQGTKGYTF,TGCAGCGCCGTTGGGGGACAGGGCACGAAGGGCTACACCTTC
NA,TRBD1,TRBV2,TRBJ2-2,CATSHRGDTGELFF,TGTGCCACCTCACACAGGGGAGACACCGGGGAGCTGTTTTTT
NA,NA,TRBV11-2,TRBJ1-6,CASSPRSGDNSPLHF,TGTGCCAGCAGCCCGAGGTCGGGGGATAATTCACCCCTCCACTTT
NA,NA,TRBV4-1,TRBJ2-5,CASSRVGGETQYF,TGCGCCAGCAGCCGCGTTGGGGGAGAGACCCAGTACTTC
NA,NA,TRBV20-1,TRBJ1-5,CSASVLEDSYSNQPQHF,TGCAGTGCTAGCGTTTTAGAGGATTCCTATAGCAATCAGCCCCAGCATTTT
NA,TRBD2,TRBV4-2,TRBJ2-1,CASSQDPGLAGRNEQFF,TGTGCCAGCAGCCAAGACCCGGGACTAGCGGGCCGCAATGAGCAGTTCTTC
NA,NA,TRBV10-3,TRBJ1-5,CAINGASGNQPQHF,TGTGCCATCAACGGGGCGTCGGGCAATCAGCCCCAGCATTTT
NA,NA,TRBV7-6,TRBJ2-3,CASSLLPWRAALTDTQYF,TGTGCCAGCAGCCTCCTCCCCTGGCGTGCCGCTCTCACGGATACGCAGTATTTT